Listed here are 12 T cell receptor beta chains from one sample, sequenced in a study of CD8+ T cells in alopecia areata. Treatment of the sample: oral pan-JAK inhibitor, 5-10 mg twice daily. TCR sequencing used cDNA made by reverse transcription of extracted RNA. Sequenced by immunoSEQ multiplex PCR; TCRdb stores in-frame clones only, minus some. The repertoire holds about 110,000 clones, with roughly 50% as singletons. Sequenced material: CD8+ T cells sorted from blood, taken at week 24, from a patient treated with tofacitinib. The receptor set was obtained from a human donor with alopecia areata.

This clone was seen a few times. This chain links TRBV29-1 with TRBJ2-1, with D tentatively TRBD1 or TRBD2 (5 bases each). The CDR3 contains 15 residues. Trimming stripped 4 bases from V and 4 bases from J, with 17 bases between. Per germline, CDR1 SQVTM and CDR2 ANQGSEA. Here the CDR3 reads CSVGDRRQVYNEQFF. The CDR3 DNA reads as TGCAGCGTTGGGGACCGTCGACAAGTATACAATGAGCAGTTCTTC.

V gene TRBV14 combines with J gene TRBJ1-1; D is undetermined. The length of the CDR3 is 14 residues. CDR1 and CDR2 from the germline V gene are SGHDN and FVKESK. Trimming took off 3 bases at V and 3 bases at J, with 11 bases between the two ends. The CDR3 protein is CASSQEDWDTEAFF. DNA of the CDR3: TGTGCCAGCAGCCAGGAGGACTGGGACACTGAAGCTTTCTTT. Drawing the rest from reference TRBV14 and TRBJ1-1, the complete variable domain is EAGVTQFPSHSVIEKGQTVTLRCDPISGHDNLYWYRRVMGKEIKFLLHFVKESKQDESGMPNNRFLAERTGGTYSTLKVQPAELEDSGVYFCASSQEDWDTEAFFGQGTRLTVV.

This clone has a handful of counts. J is TRBJ2-2 and V is TRBV5-1, with no clear D. In germline, CDR1 is SGHRS, CDR2 YFSETQ. The CDR3 has 11 residues. V was clipped by 6 bases and J by 7 bases, with 7 bases between them. The CDR3 sequence is CASTAGGELFF. Here the CDR3 DNA reads TGCGCCAGCACCGCCGGCGGGGAGCTGTTTTTT.

The CDR3 is CASTPDGEETQYF. DNA for the CDR3: TGTGCCAGCACACCGGACGGGGAAGAGACCCAGTACTTC. V and J are TRBV6-5 and TRBJ2-5; D may be TRBD2 (5 bases). Looked up from germline, CDR1 is MNHEY and CDR2 is SVGAGI. Trimming removed 7 bases at V and 3 bases at J, with 12 bases between. This CDR3 contains 13 residues.

V gene TRBV30 combines with J gene TRBJ1-2; tentative D call: TRBD1 (5 bases). The length of the CDR3 is 12 residues. V was cut by 5 bases and J by 6 bases, with 13 bases left in between. CDR1 GTSNPN and CDR2 SVGIG come from the germline V gene (reference sequence). CDR3 DNA: TGTGCCTGGTCGTTTGGGACGGATGGCTACACCTTC. Encoded protein: CAWSFGTDGYTF.

The chain carries TRBV29-1 and TRBJ2-5; unclear D gene. The CDR3 extends over 13 amino acids. V lost 6 bases, J lost 5 bases, and 16 bases lay in between. The germline CDR1 and CDR2 sequences are SQVTM and ANQGSEA. In DNA, the CDR3 is TGCAGCGTCCCAGACGGACCCCAGGAGACCCAGTACTTC. It encodes CSVPDGPQETQYF.

This clone has only a few counts. The chain is built from TRBV4-1 and TRBJ1-4; 12 bases fit TRBD1. CDR1 is MGHRA, CDR2 YSYEKL, per germline. V dropped 1 base and J dropped 14; count of bases not matched to a gene: 8. The CDR3 is 15 residues long. CDR3 in DNA: TGCGCCAGCAGCCAAGCGGGGGACAGGGGGCTGTTGCTGTTTTTT. As protein: CASSQAGDRGLLLFF.

The gene calls are TRBV6-5 and TRBJ2-1, with D hard to call. The CDR3 has 13 residues. The V end lost 11 bases, the J end lost 2 bases, and 13 bases lay between the germline ends. Germline V gene lookup returns CDR1 MNHEY and CDR2 SVGAGI. CDR3 sequence: CACYSATYNEQFF. The DNA for the CDR3 is TGTGCCTGTTATTCAGCTACCTACAATGAGCAGTTCTTC.

This chain links TRBV27 with TRBJ1-5, with D tentatively TRBD1 (6 bases). Looked up from germline, CDR1 is MNHEY and CDR2 is SMNVEV (reference sequence). This CDR3 region has 14 residues. V dropped 4 bases and J dropped 5 bases, with 12 bases sitting between them. The CDR3 region is CASSSGQGYQPQHF. The CDR3 region has the DNA TGTGCCAGCAGTTCGGGGCAGGGGTATCAGCCCCAGCATTTT.

CDR3 bases: TGTGCCAGCAGCCCACGGACAGGGGAGGAAAAACTGTTTTTT. Amino acid sequence: CASSPRTGEEKLFF. V gene TRBV5-6 combines with J gene TRBJ1-4, with 9 nucleotides matching TRBD1. This CDR3 is built from 14 residues. With V trimmed by 4 bases and J by 8 bases, 6 bases remained unmatched. Germline V gives CDR1 SGHDT, CDR2 YYEEEE.

The chain joins TRBV7-9 to TRBJ1-5, with D tentatively TRBD1 (6 bases). Germline CDR1 SEHNR, CDR2 FQNEAQ (reference sequence). Trimming removed 5 bases at V and 7 bases at J, with 9 bases between. This CDR3 contains 12 residues. In nucleotides, the CDR3 is TGTGCCAGCAGCCCCGACAGGCAGCCCCAGCATTTT. Encoded protein: CASSPDRQPQHF.

This clone was recorded a few times. Other DNA sequences in the same sample also yield this CDR3. The chain carries TRBV4-3 and TRBJ2-6; D gene uncertain. V shed 0 bases and J shed 0 bases, with 6 bases lying between them. In germline, CDR1 is LGHNA, CDR2 YSLEER. The length of the CDR3 is 16 residues. The CDR3 spells CASSQDHSSGANVLTF. CDR3 DNA sequence: TGCGCCAGCAGCCAAGATCATAGCTCTGGGGCCAACGTCCTGACTTTC.